This note documents a single T cell receptor beta chain sequence. Its antigen is still unknown. The data were taken from a study of a mutant IDH1 vaccine in newly diagnosed glioma. Study at large: Once 4-6 weeks had passed after radiotherapy alone, vaccination started, or it started with temozolomide cycles. The timing of visit V12 was week 35, and that of visit V13 was week 47.

V gave up 6 bases and J gave up 2 bases, with 11 bases separating them. This CDR3 region has 13 residues. Germline V CDR1 and CDR2: MNHEY, SMNVEV (reference sequence). Time point given: week 47, end of study. The content of each vaccine dose was 300 ug of mutant IDH1 20-mer peptide, and topical imiquimod accompanied it. Patients underwent eight vaccinations, which took place in weeks 1, 3, 5, 7, 11, 15, 19 and 23. Sequencing was performed with immunoSEQ multiplex PCR; in TCRdb, only in-frame clones are kept and a portion is missing. The table has roughly 86,000 clones, around 92% seen once; the top ten hold around 0.73%.

The chain employs TRBV27 and TRBJ2-7; D not certain. Sequencing was performed on PBMCs, taken from a glioma patient whose treatment included an IDH1 peptide vaccine. This TCR derives from a woman aged 45-59 years with glioma. CDR3 loop: CASSMDGPYEQYF. CDR3 nucleotide sequence: TGTGCCAGCAGCATGGACGGACCCTACGAGCAGTACTTC.